This T cell receptor (beta chain) comes out of a study of vaccination effects on CD4 cells after COVID-19. Study background: Participants completed two doses of the BNT162b2 or mRNA-1273 vaccine.

General study findings and limits: Clones arising from infection and from vaccination showed marked clonal contraction late after vaccination.

The sample holds a few counts of this clone. As yet, its antigen is unknown. J gave up 0 bases and V 5 bases, and 4 bases lay outside the gene matches. This CDR3 has 15 amino acids. In germline, CDR1 is MNHEY, CDR2 SVGAGI. Measured with immunoSEQ multiplex PCR; TCRdb has only the in-frame clones, and not every one. Among fewer than 40,000 clones listed, roughly 70% were seen once. ViraFEST assay sequencing came after antigen-specific CD4+ T cells were expanded with viral peptide pools. After more than 9 days in culture, the CD4+ T cells were isolated. No vaccinee had earlier SARS-CoV-2 infection, and nucleocapsid antibodies were negative. Each culture well received under 2.5 million PBMC. These cells were then cultured in IMDM with roughly 9.8 IU/ml IL-2 and about 9.9 ug/ml peptides.

Here the sequenced sample was CD4+ T cells from PBMCs cultured with SARS-CoV-2 spike peptides, taken before COVID-19 vaccination. V and J are TRBV6-5 and TRBJ1-3; 7 bases are shared with TRBD1. The sequence derives from a human donor who received a COVID-19 vaccine. The CDR3 protein is CASSRTGSSGNTIYF. CDR3 bases: TGTGCCAGCAGTCGGACAGGCAGCTCTGGAAACACCATATATTTT.